The sequence of this TCR beta chain was determined in a study of cytomegalovirus exposure and HLA in healthy donors. Donors sampled were nominally healthy, though unrecorded immune exposures were likely. This CDR3 has 13 amino acids. The germline gives CDR1 LNHDA, CDR2 SQIVND (reference sequence). As concerns this clone: Its antigen is not known. A read error may produce the germline difference seen at one junction end.

General study results and limits: Several of the most significant clusters appeared linked to common viral pathogens, based on a later analysis. Later examination showed HLA-associated TCR beta chains had greater clonal expansion than equally common others. Associated with cytomegalovirus, according to the listing, were around 160 TCR beta chains.

The PCR employed 60 Vbeta primers together with 13 Jbeta primers. This table comes from immunoSEQ multiplex PCR, and its TCRdb copy is limited to in-frame clones, with some not included. The table records some 180,000 clones, 70% to 80% of them present only once. The chain couples TRBV19 to TRBJ2-4; D is perhaps TRBD1 (5 bases). Sequencing used PBMCs. This clonotype originated in a woman aged 60-70 years in good health and CMV-seropositive. CDR3 amino acids: CAIPPTAKNSQYF. The CDR3 bases are TGTGCGATACCCCCGACAGCCAAAAACAGTCAGTACTTC.